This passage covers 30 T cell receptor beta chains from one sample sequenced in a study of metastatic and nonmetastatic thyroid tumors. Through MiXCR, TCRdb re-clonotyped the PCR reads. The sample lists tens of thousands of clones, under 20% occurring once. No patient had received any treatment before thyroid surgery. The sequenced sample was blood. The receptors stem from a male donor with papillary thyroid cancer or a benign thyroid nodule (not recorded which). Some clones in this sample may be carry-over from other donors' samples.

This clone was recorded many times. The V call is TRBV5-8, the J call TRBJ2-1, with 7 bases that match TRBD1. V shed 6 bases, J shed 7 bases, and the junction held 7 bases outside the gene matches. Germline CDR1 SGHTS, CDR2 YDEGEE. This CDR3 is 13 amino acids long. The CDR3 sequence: CASTYRQGNEQFF. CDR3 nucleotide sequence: TGTGCCAGCACCTATAGACAGGGAAATGAGCAGTTCTTC.

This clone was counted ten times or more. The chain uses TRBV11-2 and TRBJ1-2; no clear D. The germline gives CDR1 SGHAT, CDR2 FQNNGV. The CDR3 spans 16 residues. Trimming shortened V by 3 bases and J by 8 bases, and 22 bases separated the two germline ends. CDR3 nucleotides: TGTGCCAGCAGCTTCACCCCCGGGCCTGAACTGGGAGGCTACACCTTC. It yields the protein CASSFTPGPELGGYTF.

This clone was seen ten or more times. The CDR3 sequence is CASSRGRDYGYTF. Here the CDR3 DNA reads TGTGCCAGCAGCCGGGGACGGGACTATGGCTACACCTTC. The J gene is TRBJ1-2, the V gene TRBV13; maybe TRBD1 (5 bases). The CDR3 consists of 13 residues. V dropped 5 bases and J dropped 3 bases, with 10 bases sitting between them. Germline V lookup: CDR1 PRHDT, CDR2 FYEKMQ (reference sequence).

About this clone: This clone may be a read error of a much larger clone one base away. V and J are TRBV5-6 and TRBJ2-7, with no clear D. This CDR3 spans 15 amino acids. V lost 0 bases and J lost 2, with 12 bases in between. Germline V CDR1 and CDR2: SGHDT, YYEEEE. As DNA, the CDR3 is TGTGCCAGCAGCTTGGCGTCACGAAGGACCTACGAGCAGTACTTC. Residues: CASSLASRRTYEQYF.

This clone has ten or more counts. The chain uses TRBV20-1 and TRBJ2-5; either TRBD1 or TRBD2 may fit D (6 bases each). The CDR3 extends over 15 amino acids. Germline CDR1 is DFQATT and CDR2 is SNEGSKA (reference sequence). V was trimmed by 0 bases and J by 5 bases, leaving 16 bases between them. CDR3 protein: CSARDWGAPQETQYF. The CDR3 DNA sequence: TGCAGTGCTAGAGATTGGGGGGCGCCCCAGGAGACCCAGTACTTC.

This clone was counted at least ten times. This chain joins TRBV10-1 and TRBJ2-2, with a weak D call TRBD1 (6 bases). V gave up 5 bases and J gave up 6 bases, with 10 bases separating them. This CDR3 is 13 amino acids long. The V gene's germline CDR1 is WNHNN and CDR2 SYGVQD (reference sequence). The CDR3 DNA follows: TGCGCCAGCAGTTCAGGGGAAGCCGGGGAGCTGTTTTTT. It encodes CASSSGEAGELFF.

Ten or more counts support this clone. CDR3 coding DNA: TGTGCCAGCAGTTTAACAGCTTATCAGCCCCAGCATTTT. Translated: CASSLTAYQPQHF. The V gene is TRBV27, the J gene TRBJ1-5, with unresolved D. Germline CDR1 reads MNHEY; CDR2 reads SMNVEV (reference sequence). V was clipped by 2 bases and J by 5 bases, with 7 bases between them. This CDR3 contains 13 residues.

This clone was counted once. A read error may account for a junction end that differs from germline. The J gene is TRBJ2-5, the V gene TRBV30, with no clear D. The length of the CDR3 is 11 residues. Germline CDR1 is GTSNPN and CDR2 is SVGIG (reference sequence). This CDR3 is CAWSPKETHYF. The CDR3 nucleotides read TGTGCTTGGAGTCCTAAAGAGACCCATTACTTC. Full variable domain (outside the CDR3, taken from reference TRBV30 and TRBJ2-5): SQTIHQWPATLVQPVGSPLSLECTVEGTSNPNLYWYRQAAGRGLQLLFYSVGIGQISSEVPQNLSASRPQDRQFILSSKKLLLSDSGFYLCAWSPKETHYFGPGTRLLVL.

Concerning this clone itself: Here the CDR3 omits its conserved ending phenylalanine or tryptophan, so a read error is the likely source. CDR3: CATSRDRGDWETQYL. The CDR3 DNA follows: TGTGCCACCAGCAGAGATCGGGGGGACTGGGAGACCCAGTACCTC. The chain is built from TRBV15 and TRBJ2-5; 7 nucleotides match TRBD2. J was trimmed by 5 bases and V by 0 bases; bases with no gene match: 6. The CDR3 extends over 15 amino acids. Germline-derived CDR1 and CDR2 are LNHNV and YYDKDF (reference sequence).

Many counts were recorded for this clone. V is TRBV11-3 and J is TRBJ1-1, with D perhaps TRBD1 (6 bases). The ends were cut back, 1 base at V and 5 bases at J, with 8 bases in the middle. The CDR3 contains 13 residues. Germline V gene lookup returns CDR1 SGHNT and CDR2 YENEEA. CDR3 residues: CASSLGGQTEAFF. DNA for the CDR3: TGTGCCAGCAGCTTAGGAGGACAGACTGAAGCTTTCTTT.

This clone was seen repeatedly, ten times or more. The CDR3 region is CASNPGLAGGEQFF. The CDR3 DNA reads TGTGCCAGCAACCCGGGACTAGCGGGAGGAGAGCAGTTCTTC. The V and J genes are TRBV9 and TRBJ2-1, with 15 bases lining up with TRBD2. Germline CDR1 and CDR2: SGDLS and YYNGEE. V dropped 6 bases and J dropped 10; count of bases not matched to a gene: 5. The CDR3 has 14 residues.

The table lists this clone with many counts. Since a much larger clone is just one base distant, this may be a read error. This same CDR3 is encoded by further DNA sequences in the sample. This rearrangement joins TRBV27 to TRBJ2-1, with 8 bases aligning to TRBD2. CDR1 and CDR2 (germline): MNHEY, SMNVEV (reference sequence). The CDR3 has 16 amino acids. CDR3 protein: CASSSLFSGAPAWQFF. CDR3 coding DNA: TGCGCCAGCAGTTCACTTTTTAGCGGGGCCCCGGCTTGGCAGTTCTTC.

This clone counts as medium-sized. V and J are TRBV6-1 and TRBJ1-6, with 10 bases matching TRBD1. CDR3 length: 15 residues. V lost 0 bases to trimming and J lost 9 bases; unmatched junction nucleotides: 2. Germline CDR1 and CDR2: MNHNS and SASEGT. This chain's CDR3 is CASSEARTGGSPLHF. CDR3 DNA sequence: TGTGCCAGCAGTGAAGCGCGGACAGGGGGTTCACCCCTCCACTTT.

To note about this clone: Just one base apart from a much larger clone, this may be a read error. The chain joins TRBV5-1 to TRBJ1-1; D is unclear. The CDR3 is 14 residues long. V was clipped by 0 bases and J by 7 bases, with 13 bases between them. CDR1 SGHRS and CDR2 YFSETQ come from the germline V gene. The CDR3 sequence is CASSLGRIPNEAFF. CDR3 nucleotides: TGCGCCAGCAGCTTGGGACGGATACCCAATGAAGCTTTCTTT.

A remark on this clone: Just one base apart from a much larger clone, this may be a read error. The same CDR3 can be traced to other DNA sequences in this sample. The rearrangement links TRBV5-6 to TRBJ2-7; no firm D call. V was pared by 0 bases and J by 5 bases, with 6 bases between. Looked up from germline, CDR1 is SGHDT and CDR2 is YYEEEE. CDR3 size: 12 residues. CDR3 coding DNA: TGTGCCAGCAGCTTGGCTCCCGACGAGCAGTACTTC. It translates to CASSLAPDEQYF. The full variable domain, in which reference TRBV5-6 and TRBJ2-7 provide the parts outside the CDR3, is DAGVTQSPTHLIKTRGQQVTLRCSPKSGHDTVSWYQQALGQGPQFIFQYYEEEERQRGNFPDRFSGHQFPNYSSELNVNALLLGDSALYLCASSLAPDEQYFGPGTRLTVT.

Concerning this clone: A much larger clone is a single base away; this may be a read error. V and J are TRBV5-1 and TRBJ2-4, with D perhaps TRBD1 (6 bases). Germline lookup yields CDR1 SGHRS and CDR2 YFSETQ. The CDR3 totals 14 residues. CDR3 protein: CVSSPGQFQNIQYF. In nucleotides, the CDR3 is TGCGTCAGCAGCCCCGGACAGTTCCAAAACATTCAGTACTTC.

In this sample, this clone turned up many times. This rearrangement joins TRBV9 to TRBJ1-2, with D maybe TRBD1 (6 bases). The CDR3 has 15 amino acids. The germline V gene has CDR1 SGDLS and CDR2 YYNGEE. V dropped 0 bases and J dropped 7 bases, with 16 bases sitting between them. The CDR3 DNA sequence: TGTGCCAGCAGCGTAGGGGGTGGAGGCAGGGGTGGCTACACCTTC. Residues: CASSVGGGGRGGYTF.

DNA of the CDR3: TGCAGTGCTAGCTCCGGGACTAGCAACTACGAGCAGTACTTC. Its translation: CSASSGTSNYEQYF. The chain links TRBV20-1 to TRBJ2-7, with TRBD2 matching over 9 bases. Germline V gene lookup returns CDR1 DFQATT and CDR2 SNEGSKA (reference sequence). After removal of 3 bases from V and 3 bases from J, the junction contained 6 bases not matched to a gene. This CDR3 has 14 amino acids.

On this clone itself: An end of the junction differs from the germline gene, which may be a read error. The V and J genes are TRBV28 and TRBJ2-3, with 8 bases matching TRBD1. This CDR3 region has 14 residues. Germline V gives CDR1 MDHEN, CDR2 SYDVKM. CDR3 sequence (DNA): TGTTCCAGCAGCCGGGGACAGGCGACTGATACGCAGTATTTT. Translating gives CSSSRGQATDTQYF.

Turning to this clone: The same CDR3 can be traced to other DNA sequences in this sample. CDR3 DNA sequence: TGCAGTGCACCGCCTCCGGGACTAGCGGGAGGAACCGACTACACAGATACGCAGTATTTT. As protein: CSAPPPGLAGGTDYTDTQYF. The chain carries TRBV20-1 and TRBJ2-3; 15 bases line up with TRBD2. Germline V gene data show CDR1 as DFQATT and CDR2 as SNEGSKA (reference sequence). The CDR3 is made up of 20 amino acids. Trimming took 6 bases from V and 2 from J; bases not matched to a gene: 18.

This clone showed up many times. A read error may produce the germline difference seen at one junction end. CDR3 sequence reads: CASSLTGASWGTDTQYF. The CDR3 coding sequence is TGTGCCAGCAGCCTAACAGGGGCTAGCTGGGGCACAGATACGCAGTATTTT. J is TRBJ2-3 and V is TRBV7-3; 7 nucleotides agree with TRBD1. Germline lookup yields CDR1 SGHTA and CDR2 FQGTGA. This CDR3 has 17 residues.

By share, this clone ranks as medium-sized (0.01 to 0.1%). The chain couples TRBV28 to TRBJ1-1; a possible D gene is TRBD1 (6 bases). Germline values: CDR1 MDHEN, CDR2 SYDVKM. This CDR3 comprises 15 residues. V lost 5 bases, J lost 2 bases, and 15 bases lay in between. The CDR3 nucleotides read TGTGCCAGCAGTCCCGCGGGGGACAAAAACACTGAAGCTTTCTTT. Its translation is CASSPAGDKNTEAFF.

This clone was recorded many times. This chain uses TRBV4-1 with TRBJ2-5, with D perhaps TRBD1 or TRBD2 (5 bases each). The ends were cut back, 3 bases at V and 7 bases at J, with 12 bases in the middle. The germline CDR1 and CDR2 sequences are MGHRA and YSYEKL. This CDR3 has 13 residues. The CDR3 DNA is TGCGCCAGCAGCCAGGACTTGGGGGTGACCCAGTACTTC. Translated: CASSQDLGVTQYF.

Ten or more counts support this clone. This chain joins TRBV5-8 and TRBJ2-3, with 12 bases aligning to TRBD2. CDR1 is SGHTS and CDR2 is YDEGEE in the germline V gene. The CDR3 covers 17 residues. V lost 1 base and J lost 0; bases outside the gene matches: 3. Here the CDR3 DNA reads TGTGCCAGCAGCTTGTATGGGACTAGCGGGAGCACAGATACGCAGTATTTT. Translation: CASSLYGTSGSTDTQYF.

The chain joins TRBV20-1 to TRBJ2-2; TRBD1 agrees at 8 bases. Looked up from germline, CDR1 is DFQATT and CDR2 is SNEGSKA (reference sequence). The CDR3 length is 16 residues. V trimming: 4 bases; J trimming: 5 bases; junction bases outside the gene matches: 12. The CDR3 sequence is CSAIDHGQGRTGELFF. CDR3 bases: TGCAGTGCTATAGATCACGGACAGGGTAGGACCGGGGAGCTGTTTTTT.

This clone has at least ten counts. CDR3 loop: CAISDESTEAFF. The CDR3, as DNA: TGTGCCATCAGTGACGAGAGCACTGAAGCTTTCTTT. V is TRBV10-3 and J is TRBJ1-1; D unresolved. Germline V gene lookup returns CDR1 ENHRY and CDR2 SYGVKD. V was shortened by 3 bases and J by 4 bases, with 6 bases between the two germline ends. The CDR3 sequence is 12 residues long.

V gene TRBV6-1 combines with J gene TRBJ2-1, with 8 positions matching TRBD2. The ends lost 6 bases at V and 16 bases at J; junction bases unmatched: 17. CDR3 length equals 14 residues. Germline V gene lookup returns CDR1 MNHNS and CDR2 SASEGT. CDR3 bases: TGTGCCAGCAGCCCAATAGCTACGGGAGGGCCCTCATTCTTC. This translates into CASSPIATGGPSFF.

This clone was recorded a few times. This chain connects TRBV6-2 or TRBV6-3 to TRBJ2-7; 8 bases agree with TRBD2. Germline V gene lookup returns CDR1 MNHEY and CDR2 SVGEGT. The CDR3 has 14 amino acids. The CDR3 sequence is CACSRTSWNYEQYV. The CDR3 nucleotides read TGTGCCTGCAGCCGGACTAGCTGGAATTACGAGCAGTACGTC.

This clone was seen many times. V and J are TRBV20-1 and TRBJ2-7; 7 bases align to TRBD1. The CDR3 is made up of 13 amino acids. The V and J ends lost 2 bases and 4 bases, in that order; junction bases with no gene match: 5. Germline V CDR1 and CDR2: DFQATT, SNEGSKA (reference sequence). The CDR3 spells CSARLRDRYEQYV. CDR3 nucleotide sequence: TGCAGTGCTAGATTGAGGGACAGATACGAGCAGTACGTC.

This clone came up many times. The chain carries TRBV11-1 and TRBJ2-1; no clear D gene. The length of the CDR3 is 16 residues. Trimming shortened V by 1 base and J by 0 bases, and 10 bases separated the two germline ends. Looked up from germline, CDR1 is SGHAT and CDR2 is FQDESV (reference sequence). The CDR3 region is CASSLEAVSSYNEQFF. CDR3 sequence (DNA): TGTGCCAGCAGCTTAGAGGCGGTTAGCTCCTACAATGAGCAGTTCTTC.